This TCR beta chain was sequenced in a study of glioma-infiltrating T cells. Findings of the study overall: Only very few CDR3 sequences appeared in both tissue and blood. Non-neoplastic patients had below-expected tissue-blood divergence, while all gliomas exceeded expectation.

The iRepertoire nested amplicon-rescue multiplex PCR amplified TCR alpha and beta CDR3s from RNA. TCRdb ran MiXCR on the multiplex PCR reads and lists one entry per CDR3 protein. There are more than 85,000 distinct CDR3 sequences in the sample; under 30% occur only once, and about a third lies in the top ten. Many counts were recorded for this clonotype. The target antigen is unknown. Germline V gene data show CDR1 as MGHRA and CDR2 as YSYEKL. V lost 5 bases, J lost 5 bases, and 23 bases lay in between. The CDR3 runs to 17 residues. The sequence derives from a human donor with low-grade glioma or glioblastoma, undergoing nonglioma brain surgery, or in good health (not recorded which). This chain uses TRBV4-1 with TRBJ2-3, with no clear D. Material for sequencing was glioma tissue, nonneoplastic brain tissue, or PBMCs (not recorded which). The CDR3: CASSFLLESSVIDTQYF. The CDR3 DNA reads TGCGCCAGCAGCTTCCTCCTAGAGAGCTCCGTTATAGATACGCAGTATTTT.